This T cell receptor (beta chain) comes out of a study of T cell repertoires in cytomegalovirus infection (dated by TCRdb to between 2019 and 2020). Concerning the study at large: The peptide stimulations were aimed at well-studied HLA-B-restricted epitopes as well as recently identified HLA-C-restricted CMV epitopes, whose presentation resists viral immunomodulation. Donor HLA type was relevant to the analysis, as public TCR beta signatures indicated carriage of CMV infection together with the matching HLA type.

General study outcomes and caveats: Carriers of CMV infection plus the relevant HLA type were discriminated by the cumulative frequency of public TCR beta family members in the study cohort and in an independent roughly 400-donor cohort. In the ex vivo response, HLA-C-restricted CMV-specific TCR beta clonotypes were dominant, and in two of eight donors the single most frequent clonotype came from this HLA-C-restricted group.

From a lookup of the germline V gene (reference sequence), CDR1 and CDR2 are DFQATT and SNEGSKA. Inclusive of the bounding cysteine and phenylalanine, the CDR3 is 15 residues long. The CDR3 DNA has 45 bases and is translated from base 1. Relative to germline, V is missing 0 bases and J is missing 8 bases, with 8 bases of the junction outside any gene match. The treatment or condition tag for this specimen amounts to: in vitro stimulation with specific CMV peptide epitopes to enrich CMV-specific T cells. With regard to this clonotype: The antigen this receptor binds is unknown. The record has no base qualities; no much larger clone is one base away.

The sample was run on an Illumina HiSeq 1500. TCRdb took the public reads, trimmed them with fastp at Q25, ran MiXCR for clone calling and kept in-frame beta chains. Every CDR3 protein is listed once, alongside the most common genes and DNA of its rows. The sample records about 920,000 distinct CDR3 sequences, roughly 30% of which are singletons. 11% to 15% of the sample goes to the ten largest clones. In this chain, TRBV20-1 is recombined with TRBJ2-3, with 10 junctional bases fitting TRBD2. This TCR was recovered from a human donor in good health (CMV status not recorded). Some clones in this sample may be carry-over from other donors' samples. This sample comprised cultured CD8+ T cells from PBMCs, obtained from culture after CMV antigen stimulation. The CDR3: CSARDPSGGFGTQYF. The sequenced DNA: TGCAGTGCTAGAGATCCTAGCGGGGGTTTTGGTACGCAGTATTTT.